This passage covers 5 T cell receptor beta chains from one sample sequenced in a study of identifying expanded T cells in peripheral blood. Repertoires were generated with immunoSEQ multiplex PCR, while TCRdb's copy carries only in-frame clones and drops some. This sample has approximately 100,000 clones, with approximately 88% found just once. Sequenced material: blood. The receptor set was obtained from a person aged 18 to 70 in good health.

CDR3 in amino acids: CASSLGVFEYEQYF. CDR3 nucleotides: TGTGCCAGCAGCTTAGGGGTTTTCGAGTACGAGCAGTACTTC. The J gene is TRBJ2-7, the V gene TRBV7-9; D gene ambiguous. The V and J ends lost 1 base and 4 bases respectively, with 11 bases between them. Germline CDR1 is SEHNR and CDR2 is FQNEAQ (reference sequence). The CDR3 totals 14 residues.

V usage is TRBV5-4 and J usage is TRBJ2-3; D perhaps matches TRBD1 (6 bases). The germline V gene has CDR1 SGHNT and CDR2 YYREEE (reference sequence). The CDR3 sequence is 14 residues long. V lost 5 bases and J 2 bases, leaving 12 bases between the germline ends. CDR3 loop: CASSRQANTDTQYF. The CDR3 bases are TGTGCCAGCAGTAGACAGGCGAACACAGATACGCAGTATTTT.

J is TRBJ1-1 and V is TRBV18; D is ambiguous. The germline V and J ends were trimmed by 1 base and 3 bases, with 6 bases remaining between them. Germline V gives CDR1 KGHSH, CDR2 LQKENI. CDR3 length: 13 amino acids. The CDR3 protein is CASSPREDTEAFF. DNA of the CDR3: TGTGCCAGCTCACCACGGGAGGACACTGAAGCTTTCTTT.

The CDR3 DNA sequence: TGTGCCAGCAGTCGAACAGCGCCGAATCAGCCCCAGCATTTT. Translating it yields CASSRTAPNQPQHF. The chain is built from TRBV6-5 and TRBJ1-5; D not resolved. This CDR3 is built from 14 residues. Trimming removed 5 bases at V and 4 bases at J, with 12 bases between. Germline V gene lookup returns CDR1 MNHEY and CDR2 SVGAGI.

The chain recombines TRBV6-5 with TRBJ2-7; D might be TRBD2 (6 bases). Germline V gene sequence: CDR1 MNHEY, CDR2 SVGAGI. The germline V and J ends were trimmed by 2 bases and 0 bases, with 8 bases remaining between them. The CDR3 is made up of 14 amino acids. The DNA for the CDR3 is TGTGCCAGCAGTTACATCGGGGGCTCCTACGAGCAGTACTTC. Its translation is CASSYIGGSYEQYF.